Shown below are 12 T cell receptor beta chains from a single sample sequenced in a study of cytomegalovirus exposure and HLA in healthy donors. PCR was performed using 60 Vbeta and 13 Jbeta primers. Produced via immunoSEQ multiplex PCR; TCRdb's table is partial and in-frame only. The sample has approximately 170,000 clones, roughly 72% seen once. The sequenced sample was PBMCs. These receptor sequences come from a man aged 35-49 years in good health and CMV-seronegative.

The chain combines TRBV2 with TRBJ2-7, with 8 positions matching TRBD1. Trimming at V came to 11 bases and at J to 7 bases, leaving 10 bases not matched to a gene. The CDR3 consists of 12 residues. Germline V gene lookup returns CDR1 SNHLY and CDR2 FYNNEI. CDR3 region: CAGKGQALEQYV. The CDR3 region has the DNA TGTGCCGGGAAGGGACAGGCCTTGGAGCAGTACGTC.

This clone was seen a handful of times. This sequence joins TRBV5-1 and TRBJ2-3, with 9 positions matching TRBD1. Trimming cost V 4 bases and J 4 bases; bases outside gene matches: 16. This CDR3 comprises 18 residues. In germline, CDR1 is SGHRS, CDR2 YFSETQ. DNA for the CDR3: TGCGCCAGCAGCACCGGACTCCGGGACAGGGTCTTTCCAGATACGCAGTATTTT. It codes for CASSTGLRDRVFPDTQYF.

V usage is TRBV7-9 and J usage is TRBJ1-2, with D tentatively TRBD1 (5 bases). The V end lost 5 bases, the J end lost 8 bases, and 21 bases lay between the germline ends. This CDR3 contains 15 residues. Germline CDR1 and CDR2: SEHNR and FQNEAQ (reference sequence). CDR3 nucleotide sequence: TGTGCCAGCAGCCCAACATTACAGGCGCTCGCGGGCTACACCTTC. This gives the protein CASSPTLQALAGYTF.

This chain uses TRBV14 with TRBJ2-2, with no clear D. Germline V lookup: CDR1 SGHDN, CDR2 FVKESK. This CDR3 spans 13 amino acids. The ends were cut back, 2 bases at V and 7 bases at J, with 8 bases in the middle. Here the CDR3 reads CASSQRVYGELFF. CDR3 DNA sequence: TGTGCCAGCAGCCAACGCGTTTACGGGGAGCTGTTTTTT.

J is TRBJ2-3 and V is TRBV5-1, with a possible D match to TRBD1 (5 bases). The V end lost 4 bases, the J end lost 6 bases, and 15 bases lay between the germline ends. This CDR3 is built from 14 residues. Germline CDR1 and CDR2: SGHRS and YFSETQ. This chain's CDR3 is CASSTTDTTDTQYF. The CDR3, as DNA: TGCGCCAGCAGCACGACAGACACGACGGATACGCAGTATTTT. Complete variable domain (other parts from reference TRBV5-1 and TRBJ2-3): KAGVTQTPRYLIKTRGQQVTLSCSPISGHRSVSWYQQTPGQGLQFLFEYFSETQRNKGNFPGRFSGRQFSNSRSEMNVSTLELGDSALYLCASSTTDTTDTQYFGPGTRLTVL.

This clone has more than one count but fewer than ten. V gene TRBV7-3 combines with J gene TRBJ1-1; no clear D. Germline CDR1 SGHTA, CDR2 FQGTGA. The CDR3 has 13 amino acids. Trimming took 5 bases from V and 3 from J, leaving 10 bases between them. The CDR3 DNA follows: TGTGCCAGCAGCCAACGTAGAGACACTGAAGCTTTCTTT. Protein: CASSQRRDTEAFF.

V usage is TRBV18 and J usage is TRBJ1-5; no clear D. The CDR3 contains 14 residues. The germline gives CDR1 KGHSH, CDR2 LQKENI. V lost 2 bases and J lost 5, with 10 bases in between. The DNA for the CDR3 is TGTGCCAGCTCACCAGTCGGCAGCGATCAGCCCCAGCATTTT. As protein: CASSPVGSDQPQHF.

The chain has TRBV30 and TRBJ2-7; 12 bases map to TRBD1. Trimming removed 1 base from V and 3 bases from J; junction bases left unmatched: 7. The CDR3 extends over 16 amino acids. Germline V gene sequence: CDR1 GTSNPN, CDR2 SVGIG (reference sequence). CDR3 DNA sequence: TGTGCCTGGAGTGAGGGGGGGACAGGGGGCATCTACGAGCAGTACTTC. Protein: CAWSEGGTGGIYEQYF.

This clone has just one count. The chain joins TRBV30 to TRBJ2-6; 7 nucleotides line up with TRBD1. CDR1 and CDR2 from the germline V gene are GTSNPN and SVGIG (reference sequence). The V and J ends lost 2 bases and 1 base, in that order; junction bases with no gene match: 11. The CDR3 is 18 residues long. The chain's CDR3 is CAWSPRQGIGSGANVLTF. In DNA form, the CDR3 reads TGTGCCTGGAGTCCTCGACAGGGTATCGGTTCTGGGGCCAACGTCCTGACTTTC.

The CDR3 region has the DNA TGTGCCAGCAGCTATGAACAGGGGGCTTATGGCTACACCTTC. As protein: CASSYEQGAYGYTF. This chain joins TRBV11-1 and TRBJ1-2, with 9 bases aligning to TRBD1. With V trimmed by 4 bases and J by 5 bases, 5 bases remained unmatched. CDR1 and CDR2 from the germline V gene are SGHAT and FQDESV (reference sequence). The CDR3 contains 14 residues. Using reference TRBV11-1 and TRBJ1-2 for the parts outside the CDR3, the full variable domain is EAEVAQSPRYKITEKSQAVAFWCDPISGHATLYWYRQILGQGPELLVQFQDESVVDDSQLPKDRFSAERLKGVDSTLKIQPAELGDSAMYLCASSYEQGAYGYTFGSGTRLTVV.

The genes are TRBV30 and TRBJ2-3, with 7 bases lining up with TRBD2. This CDR3 is built from 15 residues. CDR1 GTSNPN and CDR2 SVGIG come from the germline V gene (reference sequence). With V trimmed by 0 bases and J by 0 bases, 3 bases remained unmatched. The DNA of the CDR3 is TGTGCCTGGAGTGTGCTAGCGGTTAGCACAGATACGCAGTATTTT. Translated: CAWSVLAVSTDTQYF.

This clone was observed a few times. One end of the junction is discordant with germline, which a read error may explain. The chain is built from TRBV5-1 and TRBJ2-6; perhaps TRBD1 as D (6 bases). Germline V gene data show CDR1 as SGHRS and CDR2 as YFSETQ. CDR3 size: 17 residues. DNA for the CDR3: TGCGCCAGCAGCTTGGGCAGGGACACCTCTGGGGCCAACGGCCTGACTTTC. Translating gives CASSLGRDTSGANGLTF.